This paragraph reports one T cell receptor beta chain. The antigen remains unidentified. These data originate in a study of Ad26.COV2.S vaccination and SARS-CoV-2 variants. Treatment here: 15 to 20 received Ad26.COV2.S at low or high dose, single or two shots; five or six received placebo; per-sample allocation not given. Day 63 after the first vaccine or placebo injection was the time point for sampling. The vaccine delivered Wuhan-strain SARS-CoV-2 spike through an Ad26 vector. Study-wide results and caveats: Similar non-spike TCR breadth was seen in vaccine and placebo recipients.

J gave up 11 bases and V 4 bases, and 11 bases lay outside the gene matches. This CDR3 spans 13 amino acids. Germline loops: CDR1 SGHNT, CDR2 YYREEE (reference sequence). Method: immunoSEQ multiplex PCR; TCRdb's copy keeps in-frame clones and lacks some. Of over 300,000 clones detected, around 82% appear once; the ten largest clones hold around 7.3%. This TCR came from a person between 18 and 65 years old who received the Ad26.COV2.S COVID-19 vaccine or a placebo. This sample comprised peripheral blood, obtained in a trial of Ad26.COV2.S vaccine versus placebo. The V call is TRBV5-4, the J call TRBJ1-1; 7 bases fit TRBD1. CDR3 sequence: CASSTGVTREAFF. Written as DNA, the CDR3 is TGTGCCAGCAGCACAGGGGTTACGAGGGAGGCTTTCTTT.